This TCR beta chain was profiled in a study of blood T cell repertoires in COVID-19. Study-level information: Whether acute or convalescent, the COVID-19 samples came from the United States, Italy and Spain. In each case, the material was cDNA or gDNA derived from T cells, B-cell-depleted T cells, or PBMCs.

The CDR3 covers 14 residues. Per the germline V gene, CDR1 is MDHEN and CDR2 is SYDVKM. V lost 3 bases, J lost 6 bases, and 4 bases stayed unmatched. Original processing methods: Reference gene primer amplification gave nucleated cell count estimates. The data were produced by immunoSEQ multiplex PCR, yet TCRdb's version contains in-frame clones alone and is incomplete. Clonal size and the V and J genes are those of that table, whereas D and trimming came from the DNA. Among about 250,000 clones listed, approximately 90% were seen once. Patients at the Seattle site were enrolled during active infection and followed longitudinally.

The sequence came from a woman aged 25-40 years with COVID-19, enrolled during active disease. What was sequenced was peripheral blood. This chain links TRBV28 with TRBJ1-1, with TRBD1 matching over 10 bases. CDR3 amino acids: CASSLTGTGAEAFF. CDR3 in DNA: TGTGCCAGCAGTTTGACCGGGACAGGGGCTGAAGCTTTCTTT.